What follows is one T cell receptor (beta chain) and its context. This record comes from a study of blood T cell repertoires in COVID-19. The assay was immunoSEQ multiplex PCR, and TCRdb's table has in-frame clones only and misses some. The profile covers 150,000 to 170,000 clones, with around 90% appearing a single time and 0.45% to 0.65% taken by the ten largest. V lost 2 bases, J lost 7 bases, and 6 bases stayed unmatched. Germline CDR1 MDHEN, CDR2 SYDVKM. CDR3 size: 14 residues. This chain connects TRBV28 to TRBJ1-2, with TRBD1 matching over 8 bases. The sample was peripheral blood. The TCR sequence derives from a man aged 45-65 years with acute or convalescent COVID-19. CDR3 DNA sequence: TGTGCCAGCAGTTTAGCAGGGGGCTTCTCTGGCTACACCTTC. Its protein is CASSLAGGFSGYTF.